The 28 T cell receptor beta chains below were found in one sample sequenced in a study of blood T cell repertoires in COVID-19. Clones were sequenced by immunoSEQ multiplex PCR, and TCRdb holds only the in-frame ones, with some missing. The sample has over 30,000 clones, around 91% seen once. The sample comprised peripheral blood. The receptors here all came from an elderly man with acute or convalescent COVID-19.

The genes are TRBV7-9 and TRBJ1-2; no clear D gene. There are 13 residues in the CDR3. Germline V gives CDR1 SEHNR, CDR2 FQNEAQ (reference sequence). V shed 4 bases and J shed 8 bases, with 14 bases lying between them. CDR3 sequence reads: CASSYRGATGYTF. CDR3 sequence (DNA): TGTGCCAGCAGCTACCGCGGAGCTACGGGCTACACCTTC.

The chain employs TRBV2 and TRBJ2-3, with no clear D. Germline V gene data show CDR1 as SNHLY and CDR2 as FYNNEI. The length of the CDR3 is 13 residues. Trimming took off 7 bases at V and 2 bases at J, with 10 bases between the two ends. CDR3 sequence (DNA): TGTGCCAGCAAGGCAGACTTCACAGATACGCAGTATTTT. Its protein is CASKADFTDTQYF.

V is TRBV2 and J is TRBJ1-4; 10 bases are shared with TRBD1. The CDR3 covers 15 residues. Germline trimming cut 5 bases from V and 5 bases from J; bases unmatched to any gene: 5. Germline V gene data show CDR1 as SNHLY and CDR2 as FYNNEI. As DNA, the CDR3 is TGTGCCAGCAGTCGTCAGACAGGGGGCAATGAAAAACTGTTTTTT. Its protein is CASSRQTGGNEKLFF.

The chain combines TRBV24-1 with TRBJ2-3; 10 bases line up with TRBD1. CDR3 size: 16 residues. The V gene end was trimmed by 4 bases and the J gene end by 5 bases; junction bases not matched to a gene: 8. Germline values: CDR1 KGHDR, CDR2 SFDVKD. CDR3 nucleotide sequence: TGTGCCACCAGTGACCCCCGGGACAGGGGTCGAGATACGCAGTATTTT. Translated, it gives CATSDPRDRGRDTQYF.

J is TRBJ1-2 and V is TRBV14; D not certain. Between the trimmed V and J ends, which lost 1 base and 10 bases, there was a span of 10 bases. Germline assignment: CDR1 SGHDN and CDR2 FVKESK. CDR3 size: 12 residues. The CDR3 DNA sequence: TGTGCCAGCAGCCAAGGACTGGTCGACTACACCTTC. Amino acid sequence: CASSQGLVDYTF. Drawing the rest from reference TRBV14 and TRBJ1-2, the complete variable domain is EAGVTQFPSHSVIEKGQTVTLRCDPISGHDNLYWYRRVMGKEIKFLLHFVKESKQDESGMPNNRFLAERTGGTYSTLKVQPAELEDSGVYFCASSQGLVDYTFGSGTRLTVV.

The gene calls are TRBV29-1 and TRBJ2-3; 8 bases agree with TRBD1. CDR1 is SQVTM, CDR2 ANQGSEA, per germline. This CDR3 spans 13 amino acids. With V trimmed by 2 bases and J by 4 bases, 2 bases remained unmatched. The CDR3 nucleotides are TGCAGCGTTGAATGGGACAGGTCAGATACGCAGTATTTT. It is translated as CSVEWDRSDTQYF.

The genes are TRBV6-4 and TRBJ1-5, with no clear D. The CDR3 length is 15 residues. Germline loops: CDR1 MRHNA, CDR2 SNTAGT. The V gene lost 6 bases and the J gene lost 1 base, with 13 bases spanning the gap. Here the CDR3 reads CASSPTGRSNQPQHF. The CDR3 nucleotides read TGTGCCAGCAGCCCCACGGGGAGGAGCAATCAGCCCCAGCATTTT.

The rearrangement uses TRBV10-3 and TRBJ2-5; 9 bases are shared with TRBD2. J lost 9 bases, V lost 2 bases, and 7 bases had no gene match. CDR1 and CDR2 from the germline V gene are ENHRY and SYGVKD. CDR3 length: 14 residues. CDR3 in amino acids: CAISEPGTSRPQYF. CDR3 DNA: TGTGCCATCAGTGAGCCCGGGACTAGCAGGCCCCAGTACTTC.

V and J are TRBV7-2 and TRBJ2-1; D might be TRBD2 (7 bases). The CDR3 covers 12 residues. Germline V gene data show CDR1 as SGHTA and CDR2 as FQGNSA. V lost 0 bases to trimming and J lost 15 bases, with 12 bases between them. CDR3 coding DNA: TGTGCCAGCAGCTTAGCGGCGGGGGCTCGGTTCTTC. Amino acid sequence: CASSLAAGARFF. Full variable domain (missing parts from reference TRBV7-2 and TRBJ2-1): GAGVSQSPSNKVTEKGKDVELRCDPISGHTALYWYRQSLGQGLEFLIYFQGNSAPDKSGLPSDRFSAERTGGSVSTLTIQRTQQEDSAVYLCASSLAAGARFFGPGTRLTVL.

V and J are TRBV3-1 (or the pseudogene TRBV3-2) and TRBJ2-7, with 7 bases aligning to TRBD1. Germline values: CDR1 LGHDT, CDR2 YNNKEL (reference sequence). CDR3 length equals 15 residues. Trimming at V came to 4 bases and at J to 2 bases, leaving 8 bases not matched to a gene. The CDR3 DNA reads TGTGCCAGCAGCCGGGGCAGGGACAGAGCCTACGAGCAGTACTTC. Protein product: CASSRGRDRAYEQYF.

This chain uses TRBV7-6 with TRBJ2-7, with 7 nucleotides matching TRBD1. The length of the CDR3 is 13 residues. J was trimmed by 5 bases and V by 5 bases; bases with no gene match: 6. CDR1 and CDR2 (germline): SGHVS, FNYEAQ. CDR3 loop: CASSGYRGHEQYF. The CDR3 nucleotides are TGTGCCAGCAGCGGATACAGGGGACACGAGCAGTACTTC.

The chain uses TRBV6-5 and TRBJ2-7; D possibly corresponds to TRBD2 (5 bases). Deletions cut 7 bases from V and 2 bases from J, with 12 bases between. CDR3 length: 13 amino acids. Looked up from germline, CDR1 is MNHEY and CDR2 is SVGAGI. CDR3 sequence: CASINGETYEQYF. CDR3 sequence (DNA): TGTGCCAGCATCAACGGGGAAACCTACGAGCAGTACTTC.

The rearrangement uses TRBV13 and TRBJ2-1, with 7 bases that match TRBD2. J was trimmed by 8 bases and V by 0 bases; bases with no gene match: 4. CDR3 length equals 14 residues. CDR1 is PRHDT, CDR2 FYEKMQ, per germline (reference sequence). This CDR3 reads CASSLGTSSHEQFF. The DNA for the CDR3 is TGTGCCAGCAGCTTAGGGACTAGCAGTCATGAGCAGTTCTTC.

The CDR3 protein is CASRIDGFTSYEQYF. CDR3 nucleotide sequence: TGTGCCAGCAGGATTGACGGGTTCACCTCCTACGAGCAGTACTTC. The chain joins TRBV11-2 to TRBJ2-7; D gene unclear. The germline gives CDR1 SGHAT, CDR2 FQNNGV. V lost 6 bases and J 0 bases, leaving 15 bases between the germline ends. This CDR3 has 15 residues. Complete variable domain (other parts from reference TRBV11-2 and TRBJ2-7): EAGVAQSPRYKIIEKRQSVAFWCNPISGHATLYWYQQILGQGPKLLIQFQNNGVVDDSQLPKDRFSAERLKGVDSTLKIQPAKLEDSAVYLCASRIDGFTSYEQYFGPGTRLTVT.

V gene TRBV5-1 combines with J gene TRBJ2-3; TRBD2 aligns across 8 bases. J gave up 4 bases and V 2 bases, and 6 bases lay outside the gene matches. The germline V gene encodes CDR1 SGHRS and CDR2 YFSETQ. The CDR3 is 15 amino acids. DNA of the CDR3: TGCGCCAGCAGCTTAACGGGGGGGCCACCAGATACGCAGTATTTT. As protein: CASSLTGGPPDTQYF. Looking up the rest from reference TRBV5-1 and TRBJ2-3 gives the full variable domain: KAGVTQTPRYLIKTRGQQVTLSCSPISGHRSVSWYQQTPGQGLQFLFEYFSETQRNKGNFPGRFSGRQFSNSRSEMNVSTLELGDSALYLCASSLTGGPPDTQYFGPGTRLTVL.

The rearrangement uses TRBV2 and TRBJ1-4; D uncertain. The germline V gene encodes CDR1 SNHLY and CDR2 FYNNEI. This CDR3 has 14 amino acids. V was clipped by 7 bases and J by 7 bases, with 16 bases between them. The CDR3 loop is CASTRRPGGEKLFF. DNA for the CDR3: TGTGCCAGCACTAGAAGGCCTGGAGGTGAAAAACTGTTTTTT.

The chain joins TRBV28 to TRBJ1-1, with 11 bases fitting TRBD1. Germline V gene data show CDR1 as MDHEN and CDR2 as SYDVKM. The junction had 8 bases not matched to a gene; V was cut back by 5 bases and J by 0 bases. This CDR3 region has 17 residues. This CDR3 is CASSRTGTGGVNTEAFF. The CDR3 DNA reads TGTGCCAGCAGTCGCACCGGGACAGGGGGGGTGAACACTGAAGCTTTCTTT.

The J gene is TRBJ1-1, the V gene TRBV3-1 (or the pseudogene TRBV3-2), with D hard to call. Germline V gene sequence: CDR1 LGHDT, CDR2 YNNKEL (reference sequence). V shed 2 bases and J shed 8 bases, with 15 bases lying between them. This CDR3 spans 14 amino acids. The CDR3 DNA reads TGTGCCAGCAGCCAACAGTTCGGTGGCGGGGAAGCTTTCTTT. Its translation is CASSQQFGGGEAFF.

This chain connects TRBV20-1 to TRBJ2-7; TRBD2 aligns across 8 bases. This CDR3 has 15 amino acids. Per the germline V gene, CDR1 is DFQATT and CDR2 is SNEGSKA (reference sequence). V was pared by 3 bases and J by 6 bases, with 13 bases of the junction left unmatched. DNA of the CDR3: TGCAGTGCTAGTGTGGGGCGGGGGGACCCAGGCGAGCAGTACTTC. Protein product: CSASVGRGDPGEQYF.

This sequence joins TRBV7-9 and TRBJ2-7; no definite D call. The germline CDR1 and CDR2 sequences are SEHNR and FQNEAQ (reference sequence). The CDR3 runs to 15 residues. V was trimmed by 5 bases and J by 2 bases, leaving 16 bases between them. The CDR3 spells CASSHALALTYEQYF. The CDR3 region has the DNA TGTGCCAGCAGCCACGCCTTGGCCCTGACCTACGAGCAGTACTTC.

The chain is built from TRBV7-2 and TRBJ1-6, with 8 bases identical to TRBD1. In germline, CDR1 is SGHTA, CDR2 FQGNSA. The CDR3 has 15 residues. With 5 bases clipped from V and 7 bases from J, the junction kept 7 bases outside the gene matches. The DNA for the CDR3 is TGTGCCAGCAGCCCAGACAGGGGCTGGAATTCACCCCTCCACTTT. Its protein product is CASSPDRGWNSPLHF.

The DNA for the CDR3 is TGTGCTGTAACATCCGTCTCTGGAAACACCATATATTTT. Translation gives CAVTSVSGNTIYF. The rearrangement uses TRBV30 and TRBJ1-3; no firm D call. Germline V gene lookup returns CDR1 GTSNPN and CDR2 SVGIG (reference sequence). There are 13 residues in the CDR3.

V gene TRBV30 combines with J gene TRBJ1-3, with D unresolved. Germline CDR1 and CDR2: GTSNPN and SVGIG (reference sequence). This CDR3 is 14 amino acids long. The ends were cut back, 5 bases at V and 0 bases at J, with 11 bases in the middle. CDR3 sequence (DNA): TGTGCCTGGGGCACTGTATACTCTGGAAACACCATATATTTT. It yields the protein CAWGTVYSGNTIYF.

Written as DNA, the CDR3 is TGTGCCAGCAGCTGGGGCCGGCGCTCTGGGGCCAACGTCCTGACTTTC. Protein sequence: CASSWGRRSGANVLTF. V is TRBV5-6 and J is TRBJ2-6; TRBD1 is a possible D gene (5 bases). Germline V gives CDR1 SGHDT, CDR2 YYEEEE. This CDR3 has 16 amino acids. Trimming took 3 bases from V and 0 from J, leaving 10 bases between them.

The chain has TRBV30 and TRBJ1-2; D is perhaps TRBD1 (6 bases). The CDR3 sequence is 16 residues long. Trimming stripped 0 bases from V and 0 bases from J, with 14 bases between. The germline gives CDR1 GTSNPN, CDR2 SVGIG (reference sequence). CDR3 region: CAWSVYRVGSNYGYTF. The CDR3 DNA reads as TGTGCCTGGAGTGTATACAGGGTAGGGTCTAACTATGGCTACACCTTC.

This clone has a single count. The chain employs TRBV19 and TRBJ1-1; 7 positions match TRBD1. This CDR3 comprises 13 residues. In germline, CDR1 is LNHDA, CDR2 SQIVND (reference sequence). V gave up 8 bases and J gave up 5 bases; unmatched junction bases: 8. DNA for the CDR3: TGTGCCAGTTCCGGGACAGTCGGAACTGAAGCTTTCTTT. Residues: CASSGTVGTEAFF.

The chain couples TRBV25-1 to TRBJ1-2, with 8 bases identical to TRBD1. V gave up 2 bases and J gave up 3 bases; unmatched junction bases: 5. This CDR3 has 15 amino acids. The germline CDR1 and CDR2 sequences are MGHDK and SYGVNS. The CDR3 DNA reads TGTGCCAGCAGTGAACTCCGGGACAGGCACTATGGCTACACCTTC. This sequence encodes CASSELRDRHYGYTF.

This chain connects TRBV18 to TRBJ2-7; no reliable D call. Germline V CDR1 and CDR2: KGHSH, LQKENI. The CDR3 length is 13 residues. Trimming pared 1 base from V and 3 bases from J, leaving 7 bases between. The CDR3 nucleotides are TGTGCCAGCTCACCACTACAACGCTACGAGCAGTACTTC. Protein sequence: CASSPLQRYEQYF.